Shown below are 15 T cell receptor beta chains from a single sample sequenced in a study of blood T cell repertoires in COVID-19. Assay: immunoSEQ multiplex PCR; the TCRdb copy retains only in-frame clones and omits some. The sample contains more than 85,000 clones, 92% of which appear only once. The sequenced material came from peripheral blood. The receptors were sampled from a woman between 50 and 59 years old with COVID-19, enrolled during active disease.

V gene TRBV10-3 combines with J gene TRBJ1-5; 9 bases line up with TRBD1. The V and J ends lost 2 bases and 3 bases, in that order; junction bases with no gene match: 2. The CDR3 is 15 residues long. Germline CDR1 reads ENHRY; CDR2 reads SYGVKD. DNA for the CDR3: TGTGCCATCAGTGAGGACAGGGGGTTCAATCAGCCCCAGCATTTT. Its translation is CAISEDRGFNQPQHF.

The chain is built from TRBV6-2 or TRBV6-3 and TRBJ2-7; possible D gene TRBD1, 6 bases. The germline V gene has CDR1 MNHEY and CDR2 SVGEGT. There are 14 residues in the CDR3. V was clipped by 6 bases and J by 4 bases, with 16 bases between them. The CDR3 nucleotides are TGTGCCAGCAGCCGTAACAGGGCCTCTTACGAGCAGTACTTC. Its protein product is CASSRNRASYEQYF.

The CDR3 DNA sequence: TGTGCCAGCAGCAAAGGCCCCTCAGGGATAGGTTCACCCCTCCACTTT. Protein product: CASSKGPSGIGSPLHF. The chain recombines TRBV21-1 with TRBJ1-6; TRBD1, the table's D call, was not compared with the DNA. TRBV21-1 is reported as a pseudogene. The CDR3 sequence is 16 residues long.

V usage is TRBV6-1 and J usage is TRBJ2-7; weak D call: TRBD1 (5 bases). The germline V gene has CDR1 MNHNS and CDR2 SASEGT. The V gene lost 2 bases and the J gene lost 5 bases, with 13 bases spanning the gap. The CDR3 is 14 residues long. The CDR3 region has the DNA TGTGCCAGCAGTGAAAGCAGGGTTGTTCACGAGCAGTACGTC. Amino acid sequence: CASSESRVVHEQYV.

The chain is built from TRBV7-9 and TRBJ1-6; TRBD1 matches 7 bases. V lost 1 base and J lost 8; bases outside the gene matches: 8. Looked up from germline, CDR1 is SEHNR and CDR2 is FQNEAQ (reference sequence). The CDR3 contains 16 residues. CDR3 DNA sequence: TGTGCCAGCAGCTTAGTAGGCAGGGGGATACATTCACCCCTCCACTTT. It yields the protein CASSLVGRGIHSPLHF.

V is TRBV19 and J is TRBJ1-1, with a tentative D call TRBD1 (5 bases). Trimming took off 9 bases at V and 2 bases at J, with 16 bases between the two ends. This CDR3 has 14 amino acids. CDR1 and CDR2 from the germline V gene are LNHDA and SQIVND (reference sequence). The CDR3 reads CASSHQGLNTEAFF. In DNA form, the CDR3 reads TGTGCCAGCTCACATCAGGGACTCAACACTGAAGCTTTCTTT.

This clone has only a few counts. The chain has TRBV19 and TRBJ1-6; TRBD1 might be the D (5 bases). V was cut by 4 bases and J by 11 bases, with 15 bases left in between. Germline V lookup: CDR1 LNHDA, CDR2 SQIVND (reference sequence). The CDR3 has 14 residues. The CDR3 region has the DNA TGTGCCAGTAGTACCCTTGACAGATCTACACCCCTCCACTTT. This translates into CASSTLDRSTPLHF.

Here the CDR3 DNA reads TGTGCCAGCAGTGAAGCTCCCTGGAGGGATGGCTACACCTTC. Translation gives CASSEAPWRDGYTF. The chain links TRBV2 to TRBJ1-2; D call uncertain. The germline CDR1 and CDR2 sequences are SNHLY and FYNNEI. The CDR3 spans 14 residues. Trimming took 0 bases from V and 6 from J, leaving 11 bases between them. Looking up the rest from reference TRBV2 and TRBJ1-2 gives the full variable domain: EPEVTQTPSHQVTQMGQEVILRCVPISNHLYFYWYRQILGQKVEFLVSFYNNEISEKSEIFDDQFSVERPDGSNFTLKIRSTKLEDSAMYFCASSEAPWRDGYTFGSGTRLTVV.

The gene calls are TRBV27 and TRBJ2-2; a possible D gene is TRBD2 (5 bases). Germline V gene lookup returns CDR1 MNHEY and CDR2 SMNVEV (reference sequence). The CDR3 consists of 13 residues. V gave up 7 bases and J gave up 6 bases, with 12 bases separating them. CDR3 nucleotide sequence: TGTGCCAGCACTGTTAGCGTTGCCGGGGAGCTGTTTTTT. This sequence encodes CASTVSVAGELFF.

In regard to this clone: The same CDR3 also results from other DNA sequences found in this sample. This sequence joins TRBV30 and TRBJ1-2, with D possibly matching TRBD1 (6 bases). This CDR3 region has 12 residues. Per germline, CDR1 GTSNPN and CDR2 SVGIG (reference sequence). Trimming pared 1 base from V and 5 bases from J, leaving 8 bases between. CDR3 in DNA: TGTGCCTGGAGTGCCCAGGGGTATGGCTACACCTTC. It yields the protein CAWSAQGYGYTF.

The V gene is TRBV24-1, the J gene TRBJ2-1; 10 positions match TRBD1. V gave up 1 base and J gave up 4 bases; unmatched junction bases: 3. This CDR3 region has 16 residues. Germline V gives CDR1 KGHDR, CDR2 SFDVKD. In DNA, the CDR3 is TGTGCCACCAGTGATTTCAGGGACAGGGGTTACAATGAGCAGTTCTTC. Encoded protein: CATSDFRDRGYNEQFF.

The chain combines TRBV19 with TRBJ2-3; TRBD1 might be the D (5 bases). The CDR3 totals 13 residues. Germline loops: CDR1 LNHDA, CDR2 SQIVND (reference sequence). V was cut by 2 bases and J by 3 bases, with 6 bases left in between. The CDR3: CASSIQGTDTQYF. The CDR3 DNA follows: TGTGCCAGTAGTATACAGGGAACAGATACGCAGTATTTT.

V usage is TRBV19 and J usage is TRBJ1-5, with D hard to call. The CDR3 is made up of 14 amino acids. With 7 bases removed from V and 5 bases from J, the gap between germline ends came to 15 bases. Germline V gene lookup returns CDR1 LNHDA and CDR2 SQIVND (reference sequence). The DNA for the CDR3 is TGTGCCAGTAAGAGCGACCTCCCTTATCAGCCCCAGCATTTT. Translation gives CASKSDLPYQPQHF.

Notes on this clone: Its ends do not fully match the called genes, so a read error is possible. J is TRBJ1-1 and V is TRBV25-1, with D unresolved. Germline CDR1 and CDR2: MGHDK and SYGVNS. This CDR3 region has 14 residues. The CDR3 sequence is CASSEFMGHTEAFF. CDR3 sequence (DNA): TGTGCCAGCAGTGAGTTTATGGGCCACACCGAAGCTTTCTTT.

CDR3 sequence (DNA): TGTGCCAGCAGCTCGCTACAGGGGAGCTCCTACGAGCAGTACTTC. Protein sequence: CASSSLQGSSYEQYF. This chain links TRBV7-8 with TRBJ2-7; TRBD1 aligns across 7 bases. After removal of 4 bases from V and 0 bases from J, the junction contained 6 bases not matched to a gene. The germline V gene encodes CDR1 SGHVS and CDR2 FQNEAQ. The length of the CDR3 is 15 residues. Full variable domain (outside the CDR3, taken from reference TRBV7-8 and TRBJ2-7): GAGVSQSPRYKVAKRGQDVALRCDPISGHVSLFWYQQALGQGPEFLTYFQNEAQLDKSGLPSDRFFAERPEGSVSTLKIQRTQQEDSAVYLCASSSLQGSSYEQYFGPGTRLTVT.